This T cell receptor beta chain comes out of a study of T cell repertoires in cytomegalovirus infection. Overall study findings and caveats: Predominance within the ex vivo response was attributable to HLA-C-restricted CMV-specific TCR beta clonotypes.

CDR1 is MNHEY, CDR2 SVGAGI, per germline. This CDR3 region has 15 residues. V was trimmed by 4 bases and J by 1 base, leaving 11 bases between them. A single record per CDR3 protein comes from TCRdb applying MiXCR to the reads. The table records hundreds of thousands of distinct CDR3 sequences, around 32% of them present only once. For this clonotype: Its antigen remains unknown.

Sample: cultured CD8+ T cells from PBMCs, taken from culture after CMV antigen stimulation. The TCR comes from a human donor in good health (CMV status not recorded). Some clones in this sample may be carry-over from other donors' samples. The chain combines TRBV6-5 with TRBJ1-5, with no clear D. CDR3 protein: CASSSSTGSNQPQHF. Written as DNA, the CDR3 is TGTGCCAGCAGTTCCTCGACTGGGAGCAATCAGCCCCAGCATTTT.